This TCR beta chain is drawn from a study of early T cells in non-severe SARS-CoV-2 infection. TCRdb itself ran the 5' RACE reads through MiXCR, one entry per CDR3 protein. This sample has about 100,000 distinct CDR3 sequences, with over 10% found just once. This clonotype came up a few times. J lost 11 bases, V lost 5 bases, and 6 bases had no gene match. Per the germline V gene, CDR1 is SGHTA and CDR2 is FQGTGA. This CDR3 has 12 residues. The chain recombines TRBV7-3 with TRBJ2-7; 10 bases align to TRBD1. Material for sequencing was whole blood. This TCR came from an adult who was a healthcare worker with PCR-confirmed SARS-CoV-2 infection or an uninfected control (not recorded which). The CDR3 sequence: CASSPGTGVKYF. The CDR3 DNA follows: TGTGCCAGCAGCCCTGGGACAGGGGTCAAGTACTTC.